These 32 T cell receptor beta chains share one sample of origin, sequenced in a study of shared clonotypes between healthy human individuals. This table comes from immunoSEQ multiplex PCR, and its TCRdb copy is limited to in-frame clones, with some not included. In the table there are nearly 1,000,000 clones, 76% of which are singletons. Sequenced input: memory CD4+ T cells sorted from blood. Subset meaning: CD45RA-negative fraction. The receptors originated from a man between 18 and 29 years old in good health.

The V call is TRBV7-8, the J call TRBJ2-5, with TRBD2 matching over 9 bases. Trimming removed 4 bases from V and 4 bases from J; junction bases left unmatched: 10. Germline V gene sequence: CDR1 SGHVS, CDR2 FQNEAQ. The CDR3 is made up of 16 amino acids. CDR3 coding DNA: TGTGCCAGCAGCTCGCTCCAGCGGGAGGCTTTAGAGACCCAGTACTTC. Translating it yields CASSSLQREALETQYF.

This clone was observed once. The chain uses TRBV7-9 and TRBJ2-5, with 13 bases identical to TRBD2. This CDR3 has 16 amino acids. CDR1 and CDR2 (germline): SEHNR, FQNEAQ (reference sequence). J gave up 5 bases and V 5 bases, and 8 bases lay outside the gene matches. CDR3 nucleotide sequence: TGTGCCAGCAGCGGACTAGCGGGGGTTGATTTGGAGACCCAGTACTTC. This translates into CASSGLAGVDLETQYF.

The chain recombines TRBV7-8 with TRBJ2-2; 9 nucleotides line up with TRBD1. This CDR3 region has 13 residues. With 8 bases clipped from V and 5 bases from J, the junction kept 3 bases outside the gene matches. Germline assignment: CDR1 SGHVS and CDR2 FQNEAQ. This CDR3 is CASAGQGTGELFF. DNA of the CDR3: TGTGCCAGCGCCGGACAGGGGACCGGGGAGCTGTTTTTT.

The chain recombines TRBV5-1 with TRBJ2-5; weak D call: TRBD2 (6 bases). V shed 4 bases and J shed 2 bases, with 12 bases lying between them. The CDR3 loop spans 14 amino acids. Looked up from germline, CDR1 is SGHRS and CDR2 is YFSETQ. DNA for the CDR3: TGCGCCAGCAGCGGGGGGACCATACAAGAGACCCAGTACTTC. Amino acid sequence: CASSGGTIQETQYF.

V usage is TRBV28 and J usage is TRBJ1-2; no clear D. This CDR3 has 13 residues. Trimming stripped 5 bases from V and 8 bases from J, with 15 bases between. Germline V lookup: CDR1 MDHEN, CDR2 SYDVKM. CDR3 nucleotide sequence: TGTGCCAGCAGTCCCGACCCGACATTGGGCTACACCTTC. It is translated as CASSPDPTLGYTF.

V gene TRBV30 combines with J gene TRBJ1-1, with D unresolved. There are 15 residues in the CDR3. The ends were cut back, 4 bases at V and 4 bases at J, with 19 bases in the middle. CDR1 is GTSNPN, CDR2 SVGIG, per germline (reference sequence). The CDR3 DNA follows: TGTGCCTGGATCGAGGTTCCCAAGGACCCCACTGAAGCTTTCTTT. Translated: CAWIEVPKDPTEAFF.

This clone was detected only a few times. This chain joins TRBV5-1 and TRBJ2-1, with 11 bases fitting TRBD2. This CDR3 is built from 16 residues. J was trimmed by 6 bases and V by 4 bases; bases with no gene match: 9. The germline V gene encodes CDR1 SGHRS and CDR2 YFSETQ. CDR3 amino acids: CASSAISGRAGNEQFF. CDR3 nucleotides: TGCGCCAGCAGCGCAATTAGCGGGAGGGCCGGCAATGAGCAGTTCTTC.

The chain employs TRBV27 and TRBJ1-1; D possibly corresponds to TRBD1 (6 bases). The CDR3 covers 13 residues. Germline CDR1 MNHEY, CDR2 SMNVEV (reference sequence). Between the trimmed V and J ends, which lost 10 bases and 0 bases, there was a span of 12 bases. CDR3 DNA sequence: TGTGCCACCATTGGACAGATGAACACTGAAGCTTTCTTT. This translates into CATIGQMNTEAFF.

V usage is TRBV28 and J usage is TRBJ2-7; D gene uncertain. CDR1 is MDHEN, CDR2 SYDVKM, per germline. V dropped 6 bases and J dropped 7 bases, with 16 bases sitting between them. The CDR3 is made up of 13 amino acids. This CDR3 reads CASSRAGKTEQYF. DNA for the CDR3: TGTGCCAGCAGCCGCGCCGGAAAAACGGAGCAGTACTTC.

V usage is TRBV11-2 and J usage is TRBJ2-1; either TRBD1 or TRBD2 may supply D (5 bases each). This CDR3 region has 12 residues. Germline V CDR1 and CDR2: SGHAT, FQNNGV. V gave up 5 bases and J gave up 11 bases, with 13 bases separating them. DNA of the CDR3: TGTGCCAGCAGCACCGGGACCCCAAAGCAGTTCTTC. This sequence encodes CASSTGTPKQFF.

This chain uses TRBV7-2 with TRBJ1-1; 9 bases match TRBD1. CDR3 size: 16 residues. Losses at the gene ends were 4 bases for V and 4 bases for J; bases not matched to a gene: 10. Germline assignment: CDR1 SGHTA and CDR2 FQGNSA. Here the CDR3 reads CASSSNRGRVGTEAFF. The CDR3 DNA is TGTGCCAGCAGCTCAAACAGGGGGCGGGTGGGCACTGAAGCTTTCTTT.

The V and J genes are TRBV11-2 and TRBJ1-6; TRBD1 agrees at 10 bases. The V and J ends lost 3 bases and 10 bases, in that order; junction bases with no gene match: 6. Per germline, CDR1 SGHAT and CDR2 FQNNGV. This CDR3 spans 15 amino acids. The CDR3 bases are TGTGCCAGCAGCTTGCTGACAGGGGGCGCGTCACCCCTCCACTTT. This encodes CASSLLTGGASPLHF.

This sequence joins TRBV15 and TRBJ2-2, with 9 bases lining up with TRBD2. Germline V CDR1 and CDR2: LNHNV, YYDKDF (reference sequence). The CDR3 loop spans 15 amino acids. V lost 4 bases and J lost 5; bases outside the gene matches: 5. The CDR3, as DNA: TGTGCCACCAGCATGGGGCTAGCGGGGACCGGGGAGCTGTTTTTT. Residues: CATSMGLAGTGELFF. The full variable domain, completed using reference TRBV15 and TRBJ2-2, is DAMVIQNPRYQVTQFGKPVTLSCSQTLNHNVMYWYQQKSSQAPKLLFHYYDKDFNNEADTPDNFQSRRPNTSFCFLDIRSPGLGDTAMYLCATSMGLAGTGELFFGEGSRLTVL.

This clone showed up many times. CDR3 amino acids: CASSQSRQGGRNSPLHF. CDR3 DNA sequence: TGTGCCAGCAGCCAATCTAGACAGGGGGGAAGGAATTCACCCCTCCACTTT. The gene calls are TRBV16 and TRBJ1-6; 9 bases agree with TRBD1. Per the germline V gene, CDR1 is KGHSY and CDR2 is FQNENV. The CDR3 loop spans 17 amino acids. V dropped 0 bases and J dropped 7; count of bases not matched to a gene: 7.

This chain connects TRBV5-1 to TRBJ1-4; no firm D call. This CDR3 is 15 amino acids long. Per germline, CDR1 SGHRS and CDR2 YFSETQ. Between the trimmed V and J ends, which lost 7 bases and 7 bases, there was a span of 20 bases. CDR3 sequence reads: CASARVEGNSEKLFF. CDR3 in DNA: TGCGCCAGCGCCCGGGTCGAGGGTAACAGTGAAAAACTGTTTTTT.

In this sample, this clone turned up a few times. This chain uses TRBV27 with TRBJ2-3; no firm D call. CDR3 length: 14 amino acids. Between the trimmed V and J ends, which lost 5 bases and 2 bases, there was a span of 11 bases. CDR1 is MNHEY, CDR2 SMNVEV, per germline (reference sequence). The CDR3 protein is CASSPRLVTDTQYF. The CDR3 DNA sequence: TGTGCCAGCAGTCCCAGACTTGTCACAGATACGCAGTATTTT.

In its sample, this clone was seen a few times. The chain is built from TRBV29-1 and TRBJ1-2; 9 positions match TRBD1. The CDR3 is made up of 14 amino acids. V shed 5 bases and J 4 bases; nucleotides not matched to a gene: 8. Germline V lookup: CDR1 SQVTM, CDR2 ANQGSEA. The CDR3 sequence: CSVTSGTGIYGYTF. CDR3 in DNA: TGCAGCGTTACAAGCGGGACAGGGATCTATGGCTACACCTTC. Using reference TRBV29-1 and TRBJ1-2 for the parts outside the CDR3, the full variable domain is SAVISQKPSRDICQRGTSLTIQCQVDSQVTMMFWYRQQPGQSLTLIATANQGSEATYESGFVIDKFPISRPNLTFSTLTVSNMSPEDSSIYLCSVTSGTGIYGYTFGSGTRLTVV.

The chain recombines TRBV27 with TRBJ1-2; 8 nucleotides align to TRBD1. V lost 3 bases, J lost 9 bases, and 6 bases stayed unmatched. Germline V lookup: CDR1 MNHEY, CDR2 SMNVEV (reference sequence). This CDR3 region has 13 residues. The CDR3 sequence is CASSFGTGGRYTF. CDR3 coding DNA: TGTGCCAGCAGTTTCGGGACAGGCGGACGCTACACCTTC.

The rearrangement joins TRBV7-9 to TRBJ2-7; D may be TRBD2 (7 bases). Germline V CDR1 and CDR2: SEHNR, FQNEAQ (reference sequence). The ends were cut back, 5 bases at V and 3 bases at J, with 17 bases in the middle. The CDR3 runs 15 residues. Here the CDR3 DNA reads TGTGCCAGCAGCGGGGGAGGGGACACGTACTACGAGCAGTACTTC. It yields the protein CASSGGGDTYYEQYF.

The CDR3 sequence: CASSNGVGEQYF. As DNA, the CDR3 is TGCGCCAGCAGTAACGGGGTCGGGGAGCAGTACTTC. The chain couples TRBV10-1 to TRBJ2-7; D is perhaps TRBD2 (5 bases). The CDR3 has 12 residues. The germline V gene encodes CDR1 WNHNN and CDR2 SYGVQD (reference sequence). Between the trimmed V and J ends, which lost 5 bases and 7 bases, there was a span of 12 bases.

This chain connects TRBV6-5 to TRBJ1-2; D is possibly TRBD1 (6 bases). The germline V gene encodes CDR1 MNHEY and CDR2 SVGAGI. CDR3 length: 14 amino acids. V lost 7 bases and J lost 0, with 12 bases in between. This CDR3 reads CASKGGHPNYGYTF. The CDR3 DNA reads TGTGCCAGCAAAGGGGGACACCCTAACTATGGCTACACCTTC.

The table lists this clone with a count of one. The J gene is TRBJ2-7, the V gene TRBV6-6, with unresolved D. V shed 0 bases and J shed 4 bases, with 4 bases lying between them. Looked up from germline, CDR1 is MNHNY and CDR2 is SVGAGI (reference sequence). The CDR3 is 12 residues long. The CDR3: CASSYSQYEQYF. In DNA form, the CDR3 reads TGTGCCAGCAGTTACTCGCAGTACGAGCAGTACTTC.

This rearrangement joins TRBV6-5 to TRBJ2-1; D possibly uses TRBD1 or TRBD2 (5 bases each). This CDR3 region has 14 residues. Germline CDR1 MNHEY, CDR2 SVGAGI. Trimming pared 8 bases from V and 3 bases from J, leaving 14 bases between. The CDR3 spells CASQGRGVYNEQFF. DNA for the CDR3: TGTGCCAGCCAGGGTCGGGGAGTCTACAATGAGCAGTTCTTC.

In its sample, this clone was seen many times. Other DNA sequences from this sample encode an identical CDR3 as well. This chain uses TRBV7-2 with TRBJ2-7; TRBD2 matches 12 bases. From germline, CDR1 is SGHTA and CDR2 FQGNSA. The CDR3 sequence is 17 residues long. V shed 1 base, J shed 1 base, and the junction held 5 bases outside the gene matches. CDR3 in DNA: TGTGCCAGCAGCTTAGTAGCTGGGACTAGCGGGTCCTACGAGCAGTACTTC. Protein sequence: CASSLVAGTSGSYEQYF.

There are a few counts of this clone. The V and J genes are TRBV6-1 and TRBJ2-2; possibly TRBD1 for D (5 bases). V dropped 8 bases and J dropped 4 bases, with 8 bases sitting between them. CDR3 length equals 12 residues. Germline V gene sequence: CDR1 MNHNS, CDR2 SASEGT. The CDR3 region has the DNA TGTGCCAGCGACAGATCCACCGGGGAGCTGTTTTTT. Translated, it gives CASDRSTGELFF.

Worth noting for this clone: The sample carries other DNA sequences with the same CDR3. The chain uses TRBV5-1 and TRBJ2-7; TRBD2 matches 7 bases. This CDR3 is built from 13 residues. Trimming at V came to 4 bases and at J to 2 bases, leaving 3 bases not matched to a gene. The germline gives CDR1 SGHRS, CDR2 YFSETQ. The CDR3 DNA reads TGCGCCAGCAGCCTCACTAGCGCCTACGAGCAGTACTTC. Its translation: CASSLTSAYEQYF. The full variable domain, with the rest looked up from reference TRBV5-1 and TRBJ2-7, is KAGVTQTPRYLIKTRGQQVTLSCSPISGHRSVSWYQQTPGQGLQFLFEYFSETQRNKGNFPGRFSGRQFSNSRSEMNVSTLELGDSALYLCASSLTSAYEQYFGPGTRLTVT.

The V and J genes are TRBV19 and TRBJ1-2; D is undetermined. The CDR3 is 14 amino acids. The ends were cut back, 7 bases at V and 1 base at J, with 13 bases in the middle. Germline CDR1 is LNHDA and CDR2 is SQIVND (reference sequence). The CDR3 DNA reads as TGTGCCAGTACATCCACGGACGGTAACTATGGCTACACCTTC. Protein: CASTSTDGNYGYTF. Together with reference TRBV19 and TRBJ1-2, the CDR3 gives the full variable domain: DGGITQSPKYLFRKEGQNVTLSCEQNLNHDAMYWYRQDPGQGLRLIYYSQIVNDFQKGDIAEGYSVSREKKESFPLTVTSAQKNPTAFYLCASTSTDGNYGYTFGSGTRLTVV.

The chain is built from TRBV9 and TRBJ1-5; no reliable D call. CDR3 length equals 15 residues. Germline CDR1 SGDLS, CDR2 YYNGEE. V was shortened by 4 bases and J by 4 bases, with 15 bases between the two germline ends. As DNA, the CDR3 is TGTGCCAGCAGCCGAGGTCTTAGTAGTAATCAGCCCCAGCATTTT. Protein: CASSRGLSSNQPQHF.

In this sample, this clone turned up a few times. The V and J genes are TRBV4-3 and TRBJ1-1; no clear D gene. Germline lookup yields CDR1 LGHNA and CDR2 YSLEER. CDR3 length equals 15 residues. Trimming cost V 4 bases and J 4 bases, with 16 bases left between them. The CDR3 DNA follows: TGCGCCAGCAGCCGAAACGCGGGAGGGAGCACTGAAGCTTTCTTT. It codes for CASSRNAGGSTEAFF.

The chain couples TRBV4-3 to TRBJ1-2, with 10 nucleotides matching TRBD1. Looked up from germline, CDR1 is LGHNA and CDR2 is YSLEER. V lost 1 base and J lost 4; bases outside the gene matches: 6. This CDR3 is built from 16 residues. The chain's CDR3 is CASSQGKRQGAYGYTF. In DNA form, the CDR3 reads TGCGCCAGCAGCCAAGGGAAGCGACAGGGGGCCTATGGCTACACCTTC.

The V gene is TRBV6-5, the J gene TRBJ2-2; D gene ambiguous. The CDR3 contains 14 residues. In germline, CDR1 is MNHEY, CDR2 SVGAGI. V lost 0 bases and J 5 bases, leaving 7 bases between the germline ends. The CDR3 loop is CASSYSILTGELFF. The DNA for the CDR3 is TGTGCCAGCAGTTACTCTATCTTGACCGGGGAGCTGTTTTTT.

The chain recombines TRBV30 with TRBJ2-2; D may be TRBD2 (6 bases). The germline CDR1 and CDR2 sequences are GTSNPN and SVGIG (reference sequence). This CDR3 is 19 amino acids long. V was cut by 4 bases and J by 2 bases, with 26 bases left in between. The CDR3 loop is CAWKPTGGTYTENTGELFF. CDR3 bases: TGTGCCTGGAAGCCGACTGGGGGGACCTACACGGAAAACACCGGGGAGCTGTTTTTT.